The present T cell receptor (beta chain) was sequenced within a study of T cells in localized non-small cell lung cancer. Study observations and caveats: A median of 57 clones ranked among the top 100 in tumor appeared in adjacent lung. Tumor showed lower T cell clonality than uninvolved adjacent lung, where it was highest.

The germline V and J ends were trimmed by 0 bases and 5 bases, with 13 bases remaining between them. This CDR3 contains 15 residues. From germline, CDR1 is SGHNT and CDR2 YENEEA. Measured with immunoSEQ multiplex PCR; TCRdb has only the in-frame clones, and not every one. Of about 5,400 clones detected, roughly 35% appear once; the ten largest clones hold roughly 7.7%. A note on this clone: The antigen is not known.

Source: lung tumor tissue, taken before any cancer treatment. The rearrangement uses TRBV11-3 and TRBJ2-5; D gene uncertain. This sequence was found in a male donor at least 60 years old with stage I squamous cell lung carcinoma. The CDR3 DNA reads as TGTGCCAGCAGCTTAGAGGGCCAGGCCCGGGAGACCCAGTACTTC. It encodes CASSLEGQARETQYF.